Presented here are 22 T cell receptor beta chains from one specimen sequenced in a study of OX40 agonist ivuxolimab in advanced cancers. The method was immunoSEQ multiplex PCR; TCRdb's version includes in-frame clones alone and lacks a portion of them. The data hold 90,000 to 95,000 clones, with around 87% observed a single time. This specimen consisted of CD4+ or CD8+ T cells sorted from blood, obtained in a trial of the OX40 agonist ivuxolimab. These TCRs come from an adult with an advanced solid tumor such as melanoma, head and neck, liver or kidney cancer.

The rearrangement joins TRBV18 to TRBJ1-1; the D gene is possibly TRBD1 (6 bases). Germline V lookup: CDR1 KGHSH, CDR2 LQKENI. Between the trimmed V and J ends, which lost 6 bases and 1 base, there was a span of 9 bases. The CDR3 is 13 amino acids. DNA for the CDR3: TGTGCCAGCTCGCGGGACACGAACACTGAAGCTTTCTTT. As protein: CASSRDTNTEAFF.

The chain is built from TRBV2 and TRBJ2-6; D possibly uses TRBD1 or TRBD2 (5 bases each). CDR3 length equals 17 residues. Germline V gene data show CDR1 as SNHLY and CDR2 as FYNNEI. V lost 2 bases to trimming and J lost 3 bases, with 14 bases between them. CDR3 protein: CASSETGQGVGANVLTF. In nucleotides, the CDR3 is TGTGCCAGCAGTGAAACCGGGCAGGGAGTTGGGGCCAACGTCCTGACTTTC.

This clone came up once. J is TRBJ1-2 and V is TRBV29-1; 8 nucleotides match TRBD1. The length of the CDR3 is 13 residues. Germline V gene lookup returns CDR1 SQVTM and CDR2 ANQGSEA. The trim removed 7 bases at V and 4 bases at J, leaving 8 bases unmatched. Here the CDR3 DNA reads TGCAGCGGAGGACAGGGAATGGGCTATGGCTACACCTTC. Translation gives CSGGQGMGYGYTF.

This chain uses TRBV7-7 with TRBJ2-2, with 9 bases that match TRBD1. The CDR3 is 15 amino acids. J lost 1 base, V lost 5 bases, and 2 bases had no gene match. Looked up from germline, CDR1 is SSHAT and CDR2 is FNYEAQ (reference sequence). The DNA of the CDR3 is TGTGCCAGCAGCCCGGACAGGGGGAACACCGGGGAGCTGTTTTTT. This codes for CASSPDRGNTGELFF.

This clone was found a few times. The chain couples TRBV25-1 to TRBJ2-4, with 8 bases aligning to TRBD1. The germline CDR1 and CDR2 sequences are MGHDK and SYGVNS. The CDR3 is made up of 16 amino acids. V shed 5 bases, J shed 1 base, and the junction held 7 bases outside the gene matches. This CDR3 reads CASSNTGGSAKNIQYF. The CDR3 nucleotides are TGTGCCAGCAGTAACACAGGGGGATCGGCCAAAAACATTCAGTACTTC.

CDR3 nucleotides: TGTGCCAGCAGTGAAGGGGGGCAGGGCAATCAGCCCCAGCATTTT. This encodes CASSEGGQGNQPQHF. The genes are TRBV6-1 and TRBJ1-5, with a weak D call TRBD1 (6 bases). V lost 1 base, J lost 2 bases, and 9 bases lay in between. Germline CDR1 reads MNHNS; CDR2 reads SASEGT. The CDR3 runs 15 residues.

The J gene is TRBJ1-2, the V gene TRBV30; unclear D gene. This CDR3 comprises 9 residues. CDR1 GTSNPN and CDR2 SVGIG come from the germline V gene (reference sequence). Trimming took off 6 bases at V and 1 base at J, with 0 bases between the two ends. The CDR3 bases are TGTGCCTGTAACTATGGCTACACCTTC. This encodes CACNYGYTF.

The chain links TRBV18 to TRBJ1-1; D gene uncertain. CDR1 is KGHSH, CDR2 LQKENI, per germline. V was pared by 2 bases and J by 2 bases, with 6 bases between. The CDR3 totals 13 residues. The CDR3 sequence: CASSPTDNTEAFF. The CDR3 bases are TGTGCCAGCTCACCAACCGACAACACTGAAGCTTTCTTT.

The CDR3 coding sequence is TGTGCCAGCAGCTTAGAAAGGGAATATGGCTACACCTTC. This translates into CASSLEREYGYTF. J is TRBJ1-2 and V is TRBV11-2, with D unclear. CDR3 size: 13 residues. V lost 0 bases to trimming and J lost 5 bases, with 7 bases between them. CDR1 is SGHAT and CDR2 is FQNNGV in the germline V gene. The full variable domain, rest sourced from reference TRBV11-2 and TRBJ1-2, is EAGVAQSPRYKIIEKRQSVAFWCNPISGHATLYWYQQILGQGPKLLIQFQNNGVVDDSQLPKDRFSAERLKGVDSTLKIQPAKLEDSAVYLCASSLEREYGYTFGSGTRLTVV.

V gene TRBV11-2 combines with J gene TRBJ2-3, with 8 bases that match TRBD2. The CDR3 runs to 15 residues. Germline loops: CDR1 SGHAT, CDR2 FQNNGV. The J segment lost 2 bases and the V segment lost 6 bases, leaving 7 bases of the junction unmatched. The CDR3 nucleotides are TGTGCCAGCAGGCAGGGGACTAGTCCCACAGATACGCAGTATTTT. It specifies CASRQGTSPTDTQYF.

This clone showed up just once. The V and J genes are TRBV6-5 and TRBJ1-5, with unresolved D. The germline CDR1 and CDR2 sequences are MNHEY and SVGAGI. V lost 2 bases and J lost 5, with 16 bases in between. The CDR3 is made up of 16 amino acids. CDR3 sequence (DNA): TGTGCCAGCAGTTACGATCGTTTGGTCCGAGATCAGCCCCAGCATTTT. It codes for CASSYDRLVRDQPQHF.

The chain has TRBV11-3 and TRBJ2-5; 7 bases are a match to TRBD2. The CDR3 sequence is 15 residues long. CDR1 and CDR2 (germline): SGHNT, YENEEA. The V and J ends lost 5 bases and 5 bases, in that order; junction bases with no gene match: 11. The CDR3 nucleotides read TGTGCCAGCAGCGCCGGGCGGGAGCTCCGGGAGACCCAGTACTTC. This sequence encodes CASSAGRELRETQYF. Complete variable domain (other parts from reference TRBV11-3 and TRBJ2-5): EAGVVQSPRYKIIEKKQPVAFWCNPISGHNTLYWYLQNLGQGPELLIRYENEEAVDDSQLPKDRFSAERLKGVDSTLKIQPAELGDSAVYLCASSAGRELRETQYFGPGTRLLVL.

V gene TRBV4-3 combines with J gene TRBJ2-5, with D possibly being TRBD1 or TRBD2 (5 bases each). The CDR3 length is 13 residues. V lost 3 bases, J lost 1 base, and 6 bases lay in between. Germline V gene sequence: CDR1 LGHNA, CDR2 YSLEER. CDR3: CASSQGRQETQYF. The CDR3 DNA is TGCGCCAGCAGCCAGGGACGCCAAGAGACCCAGTACTTC.

The chain employs TRBV28 and TRBJ2-7; TRBD2 matches 13 bases. The CDR3 consists of 17 residues. V trimming: 4 bases; J trimming: 4 bases; junction bases outside the gene matches: 10. The V gene's germline CDR1 is MDHEN and CDR2 SYDVKM. CDR3 loop: CASSYYRTSGRLYEQYF. CDR3 coding DNA: TGTGCCAGCAGTTATTACCGGACTAGCGGGAGACTGTACGAGCAGTACTTC. Using reference TRBV28 and TRBJ2-7 for the parts outside the CDR3, the full variable domain is DVKVTQSSRYLVKRTGEKVFLECVQDMDHENMFWYRQDPGLGLRLIYFSYDVKMKEKGDIPEGYSVSREKKERFSLILESASTNQTSMYLCASSYYRTSGRLYEQYFGPGTRLTVT.

The chain is built from TRBV25-1 and TRBJ2-2; the D is unclear. This CDR3 has 15 residues. Germline assignment: CDR1 MGHDK and CDR2 SYGVNS. Trimming shortened V by 1 base and J by 7 bases, and 13 bases separated the two germline ends. CDR3 amino acids: CASSEWLGPGGELFF. The CDR3 region has the DNA TGTGCCAGCAGTGAATGGCTAGGCCCCGGCGGGGAGCTGTTTTTT. The variable domain in full, completed from reference TRBV25-1 and TRBJ2-2, reads EADIYQTPRYLVIGTGKKITLECSQTMGHDKMYWYQQDPGMELHLIHYSYGVNSTEKGDLSSESTVSRIRTEHFPLTLESARPSHTSQYLCASSEWLGPGGELFFGEGSRLTVL.

The rearrangement uses TRBV28 and TRBJ2-7; 8 bases map to TRBD1. This CDR3 has 14 residues. Germline-derived CDR1 and CDR2 are MDHEN and SYDVKM. The V and J ends lost 8 bases and 3 bases, in that order; junction bases with no gene match: 9. The CDR3 reads CASSTGGQNYEQYF. Here the CDR3 DNA reads TGTGCCAGCTCAACAGGGGGACAGAACTACGAGCAGTACTTC.

This chain uses TRBV28 with TRBJ1-1; D is unresolved. CDR1 and CDR2 from the germline V gene are MDHEN and SYDVKM. V was clipped by 4 bases and J by 5 bases, with 17 bases between them. The CDR3 covers 15 residues. DNA for the CDR3: TGTGCCAGCAGTTCTCCCGGGGAGACGAGGACTGAAGCTTTCTTT. It translates to CASSSPGETRTEAFF.

The genes are TRBV18 and TRBJ1-3, with D possibly matching TRBD1 (6 bases). Trimming took off 1 base at V and 0 bases at J, with 7 bases between the two ends. Germline values: CDR1 KGHSH, CDR2 LQKENI. The CDR3 totals 15 residues. This CDR3 is CASSPQGDSGNTIYF. The CDR3 bases are TGTGCCAGCTCACCACAGGGGGACTCTGGAAACACCATATATTTT.

The chain is built from TRBV5-1 and TRBJ2-1; a weak D match, TRBD2 (6 bases). The germline V gene encodes CDR1 SGHRS and CDR2 YFSETQ. The CDR3 is 14 residues long. The V end lost 1 base, the J end lost 6 bases, and 11 bases lay between the germline ends. CDR3 DNA: TGCGCCAGCAGCTTGAATAGCGGACGCAATGAGCAGTTCTTC. The encoded protein is CASSLNSGRNEQFF.

The sample holds one count of this clone. The chain uses TRBV6-6 and TRBJ1-2; 8 nucleotides align to TRBD1. CDR3 length: 13 amino acids. Germline V lookup: CDR1 MNHNY, CDR2 SVGAGI (reference sequence). V lost 5 bases to trimming and J lost 7 bases; unmatched junction nucleotides: 6. CDR3 sequence (DNA): TGTGCCAGCAGTCTTCTTGGACAGGGTGGCTACACCTTC. Encoded protein: CASSLLGQGGYTF.

The chain employs TRBV28 and TRBJ1-1; the match to TRBD1 covers 8 bases. The CDR3 is 13 residues long. Unmatched junction bases numbered 8, after V lost 8 bases and J lost 6 bases. Germline CDR1 and CDR2: MDHEN and SYDVKM. CDR3 in amino acids: CASGRDRRAEAFF. CDR3 in DNA: TGTGCCAGCGGCCGGGACAGGAGGGCTGAAGCTTTCTTT.

J is TRBJ2-1 and V is TRBV6-6; D is possibly TRBD2 (7 bases). Germline CDR1 is MNHNY and CDR2 is SVGAGI (reference sequence). The CDR3 covers 13 residues. V was pared by 6 bases and J by 9 bases, with 15 bases between. This CDR3 reads CASRTRGEGEQFF. The DNA of the CDR3 is TGTGCCAGCAGGACGAGGGGGGAGGGTGAGCAGTTCTTC.